Each of the 25 T cell receptor beta chains below was sequenced from the same sample in a study of blood T cells in healthy people across ages. Combining a sample-barcoded 5' primer with a J-beta primer mix, a second PCR ran for roughly 7 to 12 cycles. TCRdb used MiXCR to reprocess the 5' RACE reads, holding one entry per CDR3 protein. The sample contains 550,000 to 700,000 distinct CDR3 sequences, about 25% of which appear only once. Sequencing input: blood. The receptors were sampled from a woman aged 70-85 years in good health.

This clonotype was seen ten or more times. This chain uses TRBV15 with TRBJ1-3; the D gene is possibly TRBD1 (5 bases). V was shortened by 7 bases and J by 4 bases, with 14 bases between the two germline ends. The CDR3 contains 14 residues. Germline V gives CDR1 LNHNV, CDR2 YYDKDF (reference sequence). CDR3 nucleotide sequence: TGTGCCACCATGATTGGGGGATCAGGAAACACCATATATTTT. Amino acid sequence: CATMIGGSGNTIYF.

This clonotype has only a few counts. CDR3 nucleotide sequence: TGTGCCAGCAGTCGGACCAGGGATTCACCCCTCCACTTT. Translation: CASSRTRDSPLHF. The V gene is TRBV25-1, the J gene TRBJ1-6, with D tentatively TRBD1 (5 bases). This CDR3 comprises 13 residues. Germline V lookup: CDR1 MGHDK, CDR2 SYGVNS. The V and J ends lost 5 bases and 8 bases respectively, with 10 bases between them. Based on the CDR3 plus reference TRBV25-1 and TRBJ1-6, the full variable domain is EADIYQTPRYLVIGTGKKITLECSQTMGHDKMYWYQQDPGMELHLIHYSYGVNSTEKGDLSSESTVSRIRTEHFPLTLESARPSHTSQYLCASSRTRDSPLHFGNGTRLTVT.

This clonotype was observed a single time. The chain uses TRBV5-1 and TRBJ2-5; 9 bases align to TRBD2. The DNA end favors TRBJ2-1, so the J call may be wrong. Germline values: CDR1 SGHRS, CDR2 YFSETQ. This CDR3 is 16 amino acids long. The CDR3 loop reads CASSSFSSGAPDEQFF. CDR3 DNA sequence: TGCGCCAGCAGCTCTTTCTCTAGCGGGGCGCCGGATGAGCAGTTCTTC.

This clonotype was seen a few times. This chain connects TRBV7-2 to TRBJ1-5, with no clear D. Germline CDR1 is SGHTA and CDR2 is FQGNSA. V was shortened by 1 base and J by 9 bases, with 7 bases between the two germline ends. This CDR3 has 12 amino acids. The CDR3 coding sequence is TGTGCCAGCAGCTTAGGCGGGAGGCCCCAGCATTTT. Translating it yields CASSLGGRPQHF.

The rearrangement uses TRBV7-3 and TRBJ2-5; no definite D call. Trimming removed 4 bases at V and 2 bases at J, with 8 bases between. There are 13 residues in the CDR3. Germline CDR1 SGHTA, CDR2 FQGTGA. The CDR3 loop reads CASSSTSQETQYF. Written as DNA, the CDR3 is TGTGCCAGCAGCTCCACCTCTCAAGAGACCCAGTACTTC.

This chain uses TRBV7-2 with TRBJ2-1; tentative D call: TRBD2 (5 bases). Germline CDR1 reads SGHTA; CDR2 reads FQGNSA. CDR3 length equals 15 residues. V dropped 4 bases and J dropped 2 bases, with 12 bases sitting between them. The CDR3 spells CASSSRGRPYNEQFF. The CDR3 nucleotides are TGTGCCAGCAGCTCCAGAGGGCGGCCCTACAATGAGCAGTTCTTC.

Concerning this clonotype: Germline and junction disagree at one end, which may indicate a read error. The chain is built from TRBV7-9 and TRBJ2-3; D unresolved. CDR1 is SEHNR and CDR2 is FQNEAQ in the germline V gene (reference sequence). CDR3 length: 12 residues. The CDR3 DNA reads TGTGCCAGCAGCACCACCACAGATGCGCAGTATTTT. Its protein is CASSTTTDAQYF.

The chain joins TRBV7-3 to TRBJ2-1, with D tentatively TRBD2 (6 bases). V was pared by 5 bases and J by 9 bases, with 20 bases between. The CDR3 length is 15 residues. Germline V gives CDR1 SGHTA, CDR2 FQGTGA. Here the CDR3 DNA reads TGTGCCAGCAGCAAACTAGCCTCCGAACGGGGTGAGCAGTTCTTC. Translated: CASSKLASERGEQFF.

This sequence joins TRBV7-9 and TRBJ1-4; D is undetermined. Germline CDR1 reads SEHNR; CDR2 reads FQNEAQ (reference sequence). With 3 bases removed from V and 8 bases from J, the gap between germline ends came to 16 bases. The CDR3 sequence is 15 residues long. The CDR3, as DNA: TGTGCCAGCAGCTTTGATCGGGGAGTTGGAGAAAAACTGTTTTTT. Its translation: CASSFDRGVGEKLFF. Based on the CDR3 plus reference TRBV7-9 and TRBJ1-4, the full variable domain is DTGVSQNPRHKITKRGQNVTFRCDPISEHNRLYWYRQTLGQGPEFLTYFQNEAQLEKSRLLSDRFSAERPKGSFSTLEIQRTEQGDSAMYLCASSFDRGVGEKLFFGSGTQLSVL.

For this clonotype: A read error may account for a junction end that differs from germline. The chain uses TRBV5-6 and TRBJ1-5; D gene ambiguous. The CDR3 has 12 residues. Germline-derived CDR1 and CDR2 are SGHDT and YYEEEE. CDR3 loop: CAGSFGNQPQHF. The DNA for the CDR3 is TGTGCCGGCAGCTTCGGAAATCAGCCCCAGCATTTT.

The V gene is TRBV5-1, the J gene TRBJ1-6, with no clear D. The CDR3 is 15 amino acids. Germline-derived CDR1 and CDR2 are SGHRS and YFSETQ. V was cut by 0 bases and J by 5 bases, with 9 bases left in between. Here the CDR3 reads CASSLDRVHNSPLHF. The CDR3 DNA is TGCGCCAGCAGCTTGGATCGGGTACATAATTCACCCCTCCACTTT. Combining the CDR3 with reference TRBV5-1 and TRBJ1-6 gives the whole variable domain KAGVTQTPRYLIKTRGQQVTLSCSPISGHRSVSWYQQTPGQGLQFLFEYFSETQRNKGNFPGRFSGRQFSNSRSEMNVSTLELGDSALYLCASSLDRVHNSPLHFGNGTRLTVT.

Only a few counts were recorded for this clonotype. The chain combines TRBV15 with TRBJ1-2, with a tentative D call TRBD1 (6 bases). Germline CDR1 and CDR2: LNHNV and YYDKDF (reference sequence). The V end lost 8 bases, the J end lost 2 bases, and 9 bases lay between the germline ends. This CDR3 spans 12 amino acids. CDR3 sequence (DNA): TGTGCCACCGCCCAGGGGAACTATGGCTACACCTTC. Translating gives CATAQGNYGYTF.

This clonotype was seen only a few times. The chain is built from TRBV30 and TRBJ1-3; D is uncertain. Germline V lookup: CDR1 GTSNPN, CDR2 SVGIG (reference sequence). There are 16 residues in the CDR3. V lost 4 bases, J lost 0 bases, and 16 bases lay in between. This CDR3 is CAWKFGRRYSGNTIYF. In DNA form, the CDR3 reads TGTGCCTGGAAGTTCGGGAGGCGTTACTCTGGAAACACCATATATTTT.

The chain carries TRBV5-1 and TRBJ1-1, with 12 bases identical to TRBD1. This CDR3 contains 16 residues. V dropped 3 bases and J dropped 11; count of bases not matched to a gene: 14. From germline, CDR1 is SGHRS and CDR2 YFSETQ. DNA for the CDR3: TGCGCCAGCAGCTCACTAGGGACAGGGGGCGAACGTTGGGCTTTCTTT. Protein sequence: CASSSLGTGGERWAFF.

The chain links TRBV20-1 to TRBJ2-1, with 8 positions matching TRBD2. The CDR3 is made up of 13 amino acids. The germline V gene encodes CDR1 DFQATT and CDR2 SNEGSKA (reference sequence). Losses at the gene ends were 3 bases for V and 6 bases for J; bases not matched to a gene: 4. CDR3 region: CSASVAGFNEQFF. DNA of the CDR3: TGCAGTGCTAGTGTAGCGGGGTTCAATGAGCAGTTCTTC.

The V gene is TRBV7-2, the J gene TRBJ1-6; a possible D gene is TRBD1 (5 bases). Trimming took off 5 bases at V and 6 bases at J, with 17 bases between the two ends. CDR3 size: 16 residues. From germline, CDR1 is SGHTA and CDR2 FQGNSA. CDR3 nucleotides: TGTGCCAGCAGCAGGGGAACGGGAAGGAGTAATTCACCCCTCCACTTT. This sequence encodes CASSRGTGRSNSPLHF.

This clonotype was picked up a small number of times. Relative to the germline gene, one junction end is altered; a read error may explain this. V gene TRBV3-1 combines with J gene TRBJ2-2; D remains ambiguous. The CDR3 is 15 amino acids. The germline V gene has CDR1 LGHDT and CDR2 YNNKEL (reference sequence). CDR3 nucleotide sequence: TGTGCCAGCAGCCGTGGAATCGCGAACACCAGGGAGCTGTTTTTT. Translation: CASSRGIANTRELFF.

This clonotype showed up just a few times. This chain uses TRBV6-2 or TRBV6-3 with TRBJ2-7; D could derive from TRBD1 or TRBD2 (6 bases each). Deletions cut 0 bases from V and 1 base from J, with 10 bases between. Germline V gene sequence: CDR1 MNHEY, CDR2 SVGEGT. This CDR3 is built from 15 residues. CDR3 nucleotides: TGTGCCAGCAGTTACTCCTCGGGGGCATCCTACGAGCAGTACTTC. It specifies CASSYSSGASYEQYF.

The chain uses TRBV20-1 and TRBJ2-3; D unresolved. The CDR3 sequence is 12 residues long. Per the germline V gene, CDR1 is DFQATT and CDR2 is SNEGSKA (reference sequence). Trimming left V 2 bases short and J 5 bases short, with 8 bases between. CDR3 protein: CSARRAGDTQYF. The CDR3 DNA is TGCAGTGCTAGACGGGCCGGAGATACGCAGTATTTT.

The gene calls are TRBV7-2 and TRBJ2-2, with 7 bases matching TRBD1. There are 14 residues in the CDR3. Germline V gene sequence: CDR1 SGHTA, CDR2 FQGNSA. V was clipped by 5 bases and J by 6 bases; unmatched bases: 6. CDR3: CASSKTGSPGELFF. CDR3 coding DNA: TGTGCCAGCAGCAAGACAGGGTCCCCCGGGGAGCTGTTTTTT.

On this clonotype itself: At one of its ends the junction is not consistent with the germline gene, which may arise from a read error. V usage is TRBV12-3 or TRBV12-4 and J usage is TRBJ2-3, with D possibly TRBD1 on 5 matching bases. The CDR3 is 15 residues long. CDR3 sequence reads: CASRSRRVRTDAQYF. CDR3 nucleotides: TGTGCCAGCAGATCACGCAGGGTGAGAACAGATGCGCAGTATTTT.

The J gene is TRBJ1-4, the V gene TRBV6-1, with 8 bases lining up with TRBD1. This CDR3 region has 14 residues. V was pared by 10 bases and J by 9 bases, with 13 bases of the junction left unmatched. The germline CDR1 and CDR2 sequences are MNHNS and SASEGT. The CDR3 protein is CATRSRTGKKKLFF. As DNA, the CDR3 is TGTGCCACGCGGTCCAGGACAGGGAAAAAAAAACTGTTTTTT.

The CDR3 here is CASSYSNSGARETQYF. The CDR3 DNA is TGTGCCAGCAGTTACTCGAATTCAGGGGCCAGGGAGACCCAGTACTTC. This rearrangement joins TRBV6-5 to TRBJ2-5, with D perhaps TRBD1 (6 bases). V was pared by 0 bases and J by 5 bases, with 16 bases between. Germline-derived CDR1 and CDR2 are MNHEY and SVGAGI. The CDR3 sequence is 16 residues long.

Remarks on this clonotype: Likely a read error: the CDR3 ends without its conserved phenylalanine or tryptophan. The rearrangement uses TRBV2 and TRBJ2-6, with D maybe TRBD2 (7 bases). V shed 7 bases and J shed 3 bases, with 13 bases lying between them. Germline V gives CDR1 SNHLY, CDR2 FYNNEI. This CDR3 is built from 15 residues. The CDR3 DNA reads TGTGCCAGCAATGGGGGGGCGCTTGGGGCCAACGTCCTGACTCTC. Encoded protein: CASNGGALGANVLTL.

The chain combines TRBV5-8 with TRBJ2-6; 7 bases match TRBD1. V trimming: 5 bases; J trimming: 0 bases; junction bases outside the gene matches: 2. The CDR3 consists of 15 residues. In germline, CDR1 is SGHTS, CDR2 YDEGEE. CDR3 region: CASRRQGSGANVLTF. The CDR3 DNA follows: TGTGCCAGCAGACGACAGGGCTCTGGGGCCAACGTCCTGACTTTC. Full variable domain (rest looked up from reference TRBV5-8 and TRBJ2-6): EAGVTQSPTHLIKTRGQQATLRCSPISGHTSVYWYQQALGLGLQFLLWYDEGEERNRGNFPPRFSGRQFPNYSSELNVNALELEDSALYLCASRRQGSGANVLTFGAGSRLTVL.